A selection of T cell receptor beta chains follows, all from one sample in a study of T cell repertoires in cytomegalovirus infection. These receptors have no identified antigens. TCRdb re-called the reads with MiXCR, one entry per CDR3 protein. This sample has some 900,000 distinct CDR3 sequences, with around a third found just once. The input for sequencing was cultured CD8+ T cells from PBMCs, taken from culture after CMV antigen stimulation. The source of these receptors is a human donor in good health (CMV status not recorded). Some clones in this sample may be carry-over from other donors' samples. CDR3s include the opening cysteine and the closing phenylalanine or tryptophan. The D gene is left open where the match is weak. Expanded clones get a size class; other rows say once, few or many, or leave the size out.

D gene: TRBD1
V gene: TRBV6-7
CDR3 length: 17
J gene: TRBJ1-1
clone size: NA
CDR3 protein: CASNLLDRGLRNTEAFF
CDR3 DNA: TGTGCCAGCAACCTCCTGGACAGGGGGCTGAGGAACACTGAAGCTTTCTTT

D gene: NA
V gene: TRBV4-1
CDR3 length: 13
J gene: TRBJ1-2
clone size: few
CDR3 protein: CASSQRLNYGYTF
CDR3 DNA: TGCGCCAGCAGCCAAAGACTGAACTATGGCTACACCTTC

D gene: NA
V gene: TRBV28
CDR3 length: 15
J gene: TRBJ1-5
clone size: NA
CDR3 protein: CASSTPRRGGQPQHF
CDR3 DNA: TGTGCCAGCAGCACCCCCCGGAGGGGGGGTCAGCCCCAGCATTTT

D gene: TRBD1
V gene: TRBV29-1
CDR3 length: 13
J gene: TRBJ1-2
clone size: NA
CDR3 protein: CSVTGTGRHGYTF
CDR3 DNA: TGCAGCGTCACCGGGACAGGGAGGCATGGCTACACCTTC

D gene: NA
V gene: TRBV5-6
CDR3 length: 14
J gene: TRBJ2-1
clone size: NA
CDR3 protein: CASSLEARPNEQFF
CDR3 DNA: TGTGCCAGCAGCTTGGAGGCCAGACCCAATGAGCAGTTCTTC

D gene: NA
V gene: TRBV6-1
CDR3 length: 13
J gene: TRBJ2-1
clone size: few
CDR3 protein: CASSDDNYNEQFF
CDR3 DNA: TGTGCCAGCAGTGACGACAACTACAATGAGCAGTTCTTC

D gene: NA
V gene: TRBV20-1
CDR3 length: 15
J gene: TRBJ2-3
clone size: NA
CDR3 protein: CSAPRGLNGADTQYF
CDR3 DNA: TGCAGTGCTCCCCGAGGACTCAACGGGGCAGATACGCAGTATTTT

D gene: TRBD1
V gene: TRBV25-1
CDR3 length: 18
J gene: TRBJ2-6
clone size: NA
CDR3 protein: CASSARQGAFSGANVLTF
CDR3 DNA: TGTGCCAGCAGTGCTCGACAGGGAGCCTTCTCTGGGGCCAACGTCCTGACTTTC

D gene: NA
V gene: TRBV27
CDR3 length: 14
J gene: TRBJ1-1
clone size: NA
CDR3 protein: CASSRRWDNTEAFF
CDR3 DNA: TGTGCCAGCAGTCGAAGGTGGGACAACACTGAAGCTTTCTTT

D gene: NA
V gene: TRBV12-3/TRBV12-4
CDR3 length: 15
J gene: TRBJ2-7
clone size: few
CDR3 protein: CASSFGGRPAYEQYF
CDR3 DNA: TGTGCCAGCAGTTTCGGCGGCAGGCCAGCCTACGAGCAGTACTTC

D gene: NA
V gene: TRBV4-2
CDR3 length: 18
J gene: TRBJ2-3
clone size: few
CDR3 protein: CASSQGLLGGASTDTQYF
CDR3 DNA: TGTGCCAGCAGCCAAGGGTTGCTAGGCGGTGCTAGCACAGATACGCAGTATTTT

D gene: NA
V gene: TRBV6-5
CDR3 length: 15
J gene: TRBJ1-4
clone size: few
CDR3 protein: CASSPKTEADEKLFF
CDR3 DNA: TGTGCCAGCAGCCCGAAGACCGAGGCAGATGAAAAACTGTTTTTT

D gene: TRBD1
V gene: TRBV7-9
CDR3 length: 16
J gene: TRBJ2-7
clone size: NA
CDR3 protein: CASSLVNRHRGHEQYF
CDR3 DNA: TGTGCCAGCAGCTTAGTCAACCGGCACAGGGGCCATGAGCAGTACTTC

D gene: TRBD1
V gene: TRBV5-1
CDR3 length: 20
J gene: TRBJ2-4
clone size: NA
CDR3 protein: CASSARSGTGDRLAKNIQYF
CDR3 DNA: TGCGCCAGCAGCGCGCGCTCCGGGACAGGGGATAGACTAGCCAAAAACATTCAGTACTTC

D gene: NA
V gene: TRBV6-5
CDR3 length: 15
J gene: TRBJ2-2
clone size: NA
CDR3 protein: CASSYSTRGGGELFF
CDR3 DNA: TGTGCCAGCAGTTACTCGACCAGGGGGGGCGGGGAGCTGTTTTTT

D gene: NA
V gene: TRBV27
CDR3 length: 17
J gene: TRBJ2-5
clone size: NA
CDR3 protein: CASSLYWSRRNQETQYF
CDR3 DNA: TGTGCCAGCAGTTTATACTGGTCCCGGCGGAATCAAGAGACCCAGTACTTC

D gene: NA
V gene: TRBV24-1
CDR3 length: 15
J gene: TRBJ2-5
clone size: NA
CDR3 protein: CATSDLRGPGETQYF
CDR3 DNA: TGTGCCACCAGTGATTTAAGGGGACCAGGAGAGACCCAGTACTTC

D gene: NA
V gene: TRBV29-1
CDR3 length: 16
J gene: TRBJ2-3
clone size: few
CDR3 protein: CSVEDPREGYADTQYF
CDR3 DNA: TGCAGCGTTGAAGACCCCCGAGAGGGGTATGCAGATACGCAGTATTTT

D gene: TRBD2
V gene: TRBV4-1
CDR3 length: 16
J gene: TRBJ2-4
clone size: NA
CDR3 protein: CASSQDFWGGGDIQYF
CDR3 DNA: TGCGCCAGCAGCCAAGATTTCTGGGGTGGGGGGGACATTCAGTACTTC

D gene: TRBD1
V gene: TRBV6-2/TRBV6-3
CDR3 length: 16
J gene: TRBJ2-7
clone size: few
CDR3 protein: CASSTWDSQPSYEQYF
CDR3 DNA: TGTGCCAGCAGTACCTGGGACAGCCAACCCTCCTACGAGCAGTACTTC

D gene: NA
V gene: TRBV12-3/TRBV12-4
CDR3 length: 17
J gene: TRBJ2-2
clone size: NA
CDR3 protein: CASSFGGRGTNTGELFF
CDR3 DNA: TGTGCCAGCAGTTTCGGGGGTAGGGGCACGAACACCGGGGAGCTGTTTTTT

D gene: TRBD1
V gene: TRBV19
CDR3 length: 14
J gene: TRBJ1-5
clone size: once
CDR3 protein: CATTPRGRNQPQHF
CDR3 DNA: TGTGCCACTACCCCAAGGGGGCGGAATCAGCCCCAGCATTTT

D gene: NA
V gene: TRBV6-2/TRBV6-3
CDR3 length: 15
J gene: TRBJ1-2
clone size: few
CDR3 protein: CASSYSRTANYGYTF
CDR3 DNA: TGTGCCAGCAGTTACTCACGGACAGCTAACTATGGCTACACCTTC

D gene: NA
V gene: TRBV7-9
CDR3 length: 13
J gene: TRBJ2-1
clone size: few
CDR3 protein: CASSFYTGTEQFF
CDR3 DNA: TGTGCCAGCAGCTTTTACACCGGGACAGAGCAGTTCTTC

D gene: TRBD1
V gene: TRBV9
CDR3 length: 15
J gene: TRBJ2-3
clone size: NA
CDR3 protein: CASSGRDRSYGTQYF
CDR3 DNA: TGTGCCAGCAGCGGACGGGACAGATCATATGGTACGCAGTATTTT

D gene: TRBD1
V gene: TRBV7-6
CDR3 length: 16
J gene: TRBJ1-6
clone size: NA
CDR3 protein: CASTLGTGGWASPLHF
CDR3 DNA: TGTGCCAGCACCCTGGGGACAGGGGGCTGGGCTTCACCCCTCCACTTT

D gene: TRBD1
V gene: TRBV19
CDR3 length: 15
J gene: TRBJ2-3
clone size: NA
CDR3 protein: CASTMKGTVTDTQYF
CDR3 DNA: TGTGCCAGTACCATGAAGGGGACAGTCACAGATACGCAGTATTTT

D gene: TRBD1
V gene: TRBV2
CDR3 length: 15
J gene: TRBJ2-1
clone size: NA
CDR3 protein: CASIFGTAYNNEQFF
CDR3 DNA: TGTGCCAGCATATTCGGGACAGCCTACAACAATGAGCAGTTCTTC

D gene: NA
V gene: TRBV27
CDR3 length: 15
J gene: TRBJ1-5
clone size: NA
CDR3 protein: CASSSRRGGDQPQHF
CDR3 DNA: TGTGCCAGCAGTTCTCGAAGGGGCGGTGACCAGCCCCAGCATTTT

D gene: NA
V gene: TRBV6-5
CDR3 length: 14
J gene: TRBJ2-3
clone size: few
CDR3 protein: CASSPNPTTDTQYF
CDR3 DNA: TGTGCCAGCAGTCCGAATCCCACCACAGATACGCAGTATTTT

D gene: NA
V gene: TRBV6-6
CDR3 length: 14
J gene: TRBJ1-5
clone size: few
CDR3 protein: CASSYSHPNQPQHF
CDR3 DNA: TGTGCCAGCAGTTACTCCCATCCTAATCAGCCCCAGCATTTT

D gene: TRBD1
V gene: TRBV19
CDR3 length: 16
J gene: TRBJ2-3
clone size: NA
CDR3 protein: CASSPRQGSSTDTQYF
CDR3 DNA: TGTGCCAGTAGTCCCCGACAGGGGAGTAGCACAGATACGCAGTATTTT

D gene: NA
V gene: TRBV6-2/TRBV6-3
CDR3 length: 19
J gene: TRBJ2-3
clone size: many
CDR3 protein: CASSYASLESIRATDTQYF
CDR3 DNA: TGTGCCAGCAGTTACGCATCTCTTGAGTCGATTCGGGCCACAGATACGCAGTATTTT

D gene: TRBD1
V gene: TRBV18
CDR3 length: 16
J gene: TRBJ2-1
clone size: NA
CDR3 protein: CASSPMSGTGANEQFF
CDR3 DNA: TGTGCCAGCTCACCCATGAGCGGGACAGGGGCCAATGAGCAGTTCTTC

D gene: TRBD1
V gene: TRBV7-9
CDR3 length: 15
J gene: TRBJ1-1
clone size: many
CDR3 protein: CASSFGQVWITEAFF
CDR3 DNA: TGTGCCAGCAGCTTCGGACAGGTATGGATCACTGAAGCTTTCTTT

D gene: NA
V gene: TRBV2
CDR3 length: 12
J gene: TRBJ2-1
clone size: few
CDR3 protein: CASSVRYNEQFF
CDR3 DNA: TGTGCCAGCAGTGTTAGATACAATGAGCAGTTCTTC

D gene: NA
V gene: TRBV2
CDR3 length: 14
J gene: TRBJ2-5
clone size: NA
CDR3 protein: CASSVWGRQETQYF
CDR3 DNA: TGTGCCAGCAGTGTGTGGGGTCGACAAGAGACCCAGTACTTC

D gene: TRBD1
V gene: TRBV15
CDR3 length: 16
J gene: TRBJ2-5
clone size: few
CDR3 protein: CATSTGQGSHQETQYF
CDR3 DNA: TGTGCCACCAGCACTGGACAGGGGTCCCACCAAGAGACCCAGTACTTC

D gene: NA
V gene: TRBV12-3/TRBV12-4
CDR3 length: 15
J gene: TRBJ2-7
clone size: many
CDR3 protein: CASSHPSEGRDEQYF
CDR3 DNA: TGTGCCAGCAGCCACCCCTCTGAGGGGCGAGACGAGCAGTACTTC

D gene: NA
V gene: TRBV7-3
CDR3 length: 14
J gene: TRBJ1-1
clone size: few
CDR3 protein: CASSSGFANTEAFF
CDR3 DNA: TGTGCCAGCAGTTCAGGGTTCGCAAACACTGAAGCTTTCTTT

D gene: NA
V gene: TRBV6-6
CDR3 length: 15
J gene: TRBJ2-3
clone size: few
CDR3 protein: CASSSPGVGSDTQYF
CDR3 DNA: TGTGCCAGCAGTTCCCCCGGGGTCGGTTCAGATACGCAGTATTTT

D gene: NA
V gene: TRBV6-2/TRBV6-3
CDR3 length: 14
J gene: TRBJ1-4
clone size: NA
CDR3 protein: CASSYSTTDEKLFF
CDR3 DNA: TGTGCCAGCAGTTACTCAACGACTGATGAAAAACTGTTTTTT

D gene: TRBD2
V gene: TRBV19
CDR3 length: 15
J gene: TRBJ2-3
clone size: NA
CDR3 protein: CASSSTSGHTDTQYF
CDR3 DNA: TGTGCCAGTAGTTCTACTAGCGGTCACACAGATACGCAGTATTTT

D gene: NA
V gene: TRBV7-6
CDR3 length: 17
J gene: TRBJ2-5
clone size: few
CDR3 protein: CASSLKPRASYQETQYF
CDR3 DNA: TGTGCCAGCAGCTTAAAACCCCGGGCCTCGTACCAAGAGACCCAGTACTTC

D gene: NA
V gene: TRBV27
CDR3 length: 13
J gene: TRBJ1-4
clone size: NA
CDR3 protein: CASSLDLRTELFF
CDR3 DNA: TGTGCCAGCAGTCTCGATCTCCGGACAGAACTGTTTTTT

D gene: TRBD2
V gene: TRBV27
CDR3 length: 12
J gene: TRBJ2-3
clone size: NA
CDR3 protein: CETSGGPDTQYF
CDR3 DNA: TGTGAGACTAGCGGGGGGCCTGATACGCAGTATTTT

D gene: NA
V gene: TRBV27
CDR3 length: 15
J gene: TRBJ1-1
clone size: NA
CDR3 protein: CASSPGGVGNTEAFF
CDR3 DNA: TGTGCCAGCAGCCCAGGAGGGGTCGGGAACACTGAAGCTTTCTTT

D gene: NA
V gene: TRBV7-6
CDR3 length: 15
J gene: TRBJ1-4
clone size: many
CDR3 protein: CASSPTSDIAEKLFF
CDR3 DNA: TGTGCCAGCAGCCCAACGTCCGACATAGCCGAAAAACTGTTTTTT

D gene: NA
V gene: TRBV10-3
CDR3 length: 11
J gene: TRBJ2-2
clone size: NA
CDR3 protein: CAVGGPGELFF
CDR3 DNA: TGTGCCGTCGGAGGACCCGGGGAGCTGTTTTTT

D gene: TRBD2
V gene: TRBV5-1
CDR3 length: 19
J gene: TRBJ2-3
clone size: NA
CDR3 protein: CASSPGTSGGAVTTDTQYF
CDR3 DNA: TGCGCCAGCAGTCCAGGGACTAGCGGGGGGGCCGTTACCACAGATACGCAGTATTTT

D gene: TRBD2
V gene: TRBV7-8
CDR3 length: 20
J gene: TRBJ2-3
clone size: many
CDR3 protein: CASSSFHDRGLAGYLDTQYF
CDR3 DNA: TGTGCCAGCAGCTCCTTTCATGACCGGGGACTAGCGGGTTACCTGGATACGCAGTATTTT

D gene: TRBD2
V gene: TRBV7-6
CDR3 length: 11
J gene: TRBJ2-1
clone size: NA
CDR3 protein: CAWREADEQFF
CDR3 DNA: TGTGCCTGGCGGGAGGCCGATGAGCAGTTCTTC

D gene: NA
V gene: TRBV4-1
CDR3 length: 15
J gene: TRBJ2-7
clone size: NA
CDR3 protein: CASSQGPGNSYEQYF
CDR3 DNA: TGCGCCAGCAGCCAAGGGCCAGGGAACTCCTACGAGCAGTACTTC

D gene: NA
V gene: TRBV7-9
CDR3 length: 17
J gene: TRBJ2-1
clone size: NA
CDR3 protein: CASSSPGRKASYNEQFF
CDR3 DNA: TGTGCCAGCAGCTCCCCGGGACGGAAAGCTTCCTACAATGAGCAGTTCTTC

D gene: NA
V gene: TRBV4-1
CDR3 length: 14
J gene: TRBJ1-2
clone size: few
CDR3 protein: CASSPTGMLYGYTF
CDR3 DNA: TGCGCCAGCAGCCCAACCGGGATGCTCTATGGCTACACCTTC

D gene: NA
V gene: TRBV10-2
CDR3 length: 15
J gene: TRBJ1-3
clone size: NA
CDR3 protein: CASGSGKSSGNTIYF
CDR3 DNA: TGCGCCAGCGGATCAGGCAAGTCCTCTGGAAACACCATATATTTT

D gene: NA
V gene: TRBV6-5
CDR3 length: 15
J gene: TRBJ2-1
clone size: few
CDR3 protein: CASSYSRYLNNEQFF
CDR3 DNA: TGTGCCAGCAGTTACTCGAGGTACTTAAACAATGAGCAGTTCTTC

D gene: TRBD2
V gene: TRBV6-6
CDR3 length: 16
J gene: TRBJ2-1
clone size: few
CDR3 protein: CASSYSTGGAYNEQFF
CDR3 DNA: TGTGCCAGCAGTTACTCGACCGGGGGGGCCTACAATGAGCAGTTCTTC

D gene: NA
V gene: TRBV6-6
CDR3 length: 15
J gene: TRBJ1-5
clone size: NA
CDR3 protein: CASGSSALGNQPQHF
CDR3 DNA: TGTGCCAGCGGGTCGAGTGCGTTAGGCAATCAGCCCCAGCATTTT

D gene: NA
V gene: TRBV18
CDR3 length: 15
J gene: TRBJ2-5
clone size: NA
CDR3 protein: CASSSGPSKQETQYF
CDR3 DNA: TGTGCCAGCTCCTCGGGACCTTCGAAACAAGAGACCCAGTACTTC